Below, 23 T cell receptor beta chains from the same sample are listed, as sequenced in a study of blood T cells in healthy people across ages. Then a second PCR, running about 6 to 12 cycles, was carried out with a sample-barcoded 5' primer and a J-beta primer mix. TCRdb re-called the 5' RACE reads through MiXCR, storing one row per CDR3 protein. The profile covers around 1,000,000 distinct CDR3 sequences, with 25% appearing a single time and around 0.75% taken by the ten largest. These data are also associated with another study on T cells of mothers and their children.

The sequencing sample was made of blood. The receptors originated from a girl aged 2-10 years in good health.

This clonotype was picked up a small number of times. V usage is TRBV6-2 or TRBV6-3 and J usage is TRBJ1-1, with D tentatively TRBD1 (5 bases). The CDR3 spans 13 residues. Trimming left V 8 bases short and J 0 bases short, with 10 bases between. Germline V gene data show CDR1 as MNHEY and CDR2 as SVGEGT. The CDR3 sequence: CASHDSLNTEAFF. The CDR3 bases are TGTGCCAGCCATGACAGTCTGAACACTGAAGCTTTCTTT.

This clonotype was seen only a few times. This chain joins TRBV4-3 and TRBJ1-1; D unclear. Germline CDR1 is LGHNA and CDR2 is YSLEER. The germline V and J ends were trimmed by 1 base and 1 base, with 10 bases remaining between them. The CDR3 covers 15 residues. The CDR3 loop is CASSQVASTNTEAFF. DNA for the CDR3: TGCGCCAGCAGCCAAGTGGCTTCGACGAACACTGAAGCTTTCTTT.

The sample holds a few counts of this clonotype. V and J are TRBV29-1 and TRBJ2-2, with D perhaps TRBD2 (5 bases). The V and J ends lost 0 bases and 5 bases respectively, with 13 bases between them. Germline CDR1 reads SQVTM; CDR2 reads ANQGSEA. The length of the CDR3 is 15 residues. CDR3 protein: CSVEDRGKRTGELFF. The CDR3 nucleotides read TGCAGCGTTGAAGATCGAGGGAAACGGACCGGGGAGCTGTTTTTT.

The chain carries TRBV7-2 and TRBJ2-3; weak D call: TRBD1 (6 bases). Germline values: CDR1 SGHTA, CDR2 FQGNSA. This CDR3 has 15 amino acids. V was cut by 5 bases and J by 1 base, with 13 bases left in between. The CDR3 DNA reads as TGTGCCAGCAGCCCCTCAGGGGCGCGCACAGATACGCAGTATTTT. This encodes CASSPSGARTDTQYF. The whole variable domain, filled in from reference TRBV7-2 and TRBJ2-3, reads GAGVSQSPSNKVTEKGKDVELRCDPISGHTALYWYRQSLGQGLEFLIYFQGNSAPDKSGLPSDRFSAERTGGSVSTLTIQRTQQEDSAVYLCASSPSGARTDTQYFGPGTRLTVL.

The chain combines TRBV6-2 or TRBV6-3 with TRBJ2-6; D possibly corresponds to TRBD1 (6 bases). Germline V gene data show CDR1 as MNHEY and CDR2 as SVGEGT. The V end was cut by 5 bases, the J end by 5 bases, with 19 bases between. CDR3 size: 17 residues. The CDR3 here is CASSTDGDIIWANVLTF. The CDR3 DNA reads TGTGCCAGCAGTACTGACGGGGACATTATCTGGGCCAACGTCCTGACTTTC.

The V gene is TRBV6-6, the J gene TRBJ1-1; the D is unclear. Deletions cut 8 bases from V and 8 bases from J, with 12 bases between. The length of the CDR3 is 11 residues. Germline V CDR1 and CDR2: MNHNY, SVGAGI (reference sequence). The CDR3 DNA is TGTGCCAGCGGAATCGGACCAGAAGCTTTCTTT. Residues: CASGIGPEAFF.

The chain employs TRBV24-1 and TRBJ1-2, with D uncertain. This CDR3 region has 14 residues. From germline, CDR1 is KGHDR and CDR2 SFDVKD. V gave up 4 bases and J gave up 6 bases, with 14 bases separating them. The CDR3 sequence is CATSDSTHSNGYTF. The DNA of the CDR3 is TGTGCCACCAGTGACTCCACTCATAGCAATGGCTACACCTTC.

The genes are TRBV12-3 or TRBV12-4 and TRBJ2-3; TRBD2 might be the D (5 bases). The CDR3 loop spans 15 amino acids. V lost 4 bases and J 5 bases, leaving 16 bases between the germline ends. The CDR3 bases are TGTGCCAGCAGTTCCCCGACCAGCGGTAGAGATACGCAGTATTTT. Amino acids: CASSSPTSGRDTQYF.

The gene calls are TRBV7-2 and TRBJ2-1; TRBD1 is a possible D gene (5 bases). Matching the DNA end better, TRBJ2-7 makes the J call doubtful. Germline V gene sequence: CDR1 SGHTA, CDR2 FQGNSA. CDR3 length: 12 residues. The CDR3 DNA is TGTGCCTGTTCGGACACCCCCTACGAGCAGTACTTC. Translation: CACSDTPYEQYF.

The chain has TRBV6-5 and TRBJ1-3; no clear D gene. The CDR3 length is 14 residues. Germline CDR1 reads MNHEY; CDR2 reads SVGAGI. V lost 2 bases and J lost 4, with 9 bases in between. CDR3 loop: CASSYPMGGNTIYF. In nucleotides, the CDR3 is TGTGCCAGCAGTTACCCAATGGGGGGAAACACCATATATTTT.

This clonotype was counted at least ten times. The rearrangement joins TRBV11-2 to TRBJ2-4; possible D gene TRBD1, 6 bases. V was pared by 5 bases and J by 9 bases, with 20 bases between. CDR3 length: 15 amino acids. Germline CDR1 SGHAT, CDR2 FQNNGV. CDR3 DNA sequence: TGTGCCAGCAGCGTGTTGGGACAAGGACTTTTCATTCAGTACTTC. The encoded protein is CASSVLGQGLFIQYF.

The CDR3 sequence: CATNFPGGLNIQYF. In nucleotides, the CDR3 is TGTGCCACCAATTTCCCGGGGGGGTTGAACATTCAGTACTTC. The J gene is TRBJ2-4, the V gene TRBV15; 8 nucleotides match TRBD2. Germline assignment: CDR1 LNHNV and CDR2 YYDKDF (reference sequence). The junction had 9 bases not matched to a gene; V was cut back by 7 bases and J by 7 bases. The CDR3 length is 14 residues.

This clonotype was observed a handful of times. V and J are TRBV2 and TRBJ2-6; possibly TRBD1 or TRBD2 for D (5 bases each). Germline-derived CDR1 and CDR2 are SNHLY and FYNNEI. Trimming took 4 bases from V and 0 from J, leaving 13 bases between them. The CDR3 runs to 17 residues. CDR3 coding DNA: TGTGCCAGCAGTGGGGGACGCTCAATCTCTGGGGCCAACGTCCTGACTTTC. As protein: CASSGGRSISGANVLTF.

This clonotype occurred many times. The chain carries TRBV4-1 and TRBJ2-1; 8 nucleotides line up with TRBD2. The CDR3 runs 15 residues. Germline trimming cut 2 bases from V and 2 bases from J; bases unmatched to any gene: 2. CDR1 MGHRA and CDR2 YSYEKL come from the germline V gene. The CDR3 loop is CASSQTSGPYNEQFF. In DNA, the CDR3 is TGCGCCAGCAGCCAAACTAGCGGACCCTACAATGAGCAGTTCTTC.

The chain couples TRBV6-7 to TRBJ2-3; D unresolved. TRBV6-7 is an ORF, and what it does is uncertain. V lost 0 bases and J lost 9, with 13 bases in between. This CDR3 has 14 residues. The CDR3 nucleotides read TGTGCCAGCAGTTACTCAGCAGTTATTAAGACGCAGTATTTT. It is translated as CASSYSAVIKTQYF.

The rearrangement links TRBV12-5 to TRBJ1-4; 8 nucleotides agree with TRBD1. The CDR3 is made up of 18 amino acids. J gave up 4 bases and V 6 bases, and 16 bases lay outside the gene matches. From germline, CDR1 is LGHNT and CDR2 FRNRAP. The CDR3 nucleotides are TGTGCTAGTGGGTCTACAGGGGGTTGGACCGTCGATAATGAAAAACTGTTTTTT. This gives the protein CASGSTGGWTVDNEKLFF.

The CDR3 sequence: CASSVGANTDTQYF. Written as DNA, the CDR3 is TGTGCCAGCAGCGTAGGGGCCAACACAGATACGCAGTATTTT. The chain employs TRBV9 and TRBJ2-3; D is unresolved. Per the germline V gene, CDR1 is SGDLS and CDR2 is YYNGEE. The germline V and J ends were trimmed by 0 bases and 2 bases, with 7 bases remaining between them. The CDR3 runs 14 residues.

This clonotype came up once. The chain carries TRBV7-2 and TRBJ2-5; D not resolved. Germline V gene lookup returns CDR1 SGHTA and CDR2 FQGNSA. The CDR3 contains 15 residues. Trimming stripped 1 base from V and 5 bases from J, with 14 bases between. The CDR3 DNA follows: TGTGCCAGCAGCTTAGGAGCAGCTCCGTATGAGACCCAGTACTTC. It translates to CASSLGAAPYETQYF. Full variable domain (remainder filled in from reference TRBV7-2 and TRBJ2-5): GAGVSQSPSNKVTEKGKDVELRCDPISGHTALYWYRQSLGQGLEFLIYFQGNSAPDKSGLPSDRFSAERTGGSVSTLTIQRTQQEDSAVYLCASSLGAAPYETQYFGPGTRLLVL.

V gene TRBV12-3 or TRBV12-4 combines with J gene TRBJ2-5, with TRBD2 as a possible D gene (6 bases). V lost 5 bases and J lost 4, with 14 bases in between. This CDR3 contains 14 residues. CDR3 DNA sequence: TGTGCCAGCAGTGGGGGACTGAACATAGAGACCCAGTACTTC. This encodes CASSGGLNIETQYF.

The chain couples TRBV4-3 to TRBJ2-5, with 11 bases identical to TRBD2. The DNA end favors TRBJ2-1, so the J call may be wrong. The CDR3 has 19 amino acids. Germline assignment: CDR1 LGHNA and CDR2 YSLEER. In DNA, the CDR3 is TGCGCCAGCACCCTTAGCGGGGGGGCCGAGGCACACATGAACAATGAGCAGTTCTTC. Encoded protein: CASTLSGGAEAHMNNEQFF.

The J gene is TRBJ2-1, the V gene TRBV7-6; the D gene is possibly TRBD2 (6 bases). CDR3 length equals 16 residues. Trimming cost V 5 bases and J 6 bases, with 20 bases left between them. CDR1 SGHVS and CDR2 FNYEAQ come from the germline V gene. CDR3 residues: CASSTTTGVTLNEQFF. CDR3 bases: TGTGCCAGCAGCACTACCACGGGAGTAACTCTCAATGAGCAGTTCTTC.

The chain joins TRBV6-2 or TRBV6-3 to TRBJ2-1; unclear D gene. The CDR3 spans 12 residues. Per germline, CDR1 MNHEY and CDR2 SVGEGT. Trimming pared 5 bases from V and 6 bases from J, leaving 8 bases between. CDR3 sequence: CASSALLNEQFF. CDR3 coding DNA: TGTGCCAGCAGTGCGCTTCTCAATGAGCAGTTCTTC.

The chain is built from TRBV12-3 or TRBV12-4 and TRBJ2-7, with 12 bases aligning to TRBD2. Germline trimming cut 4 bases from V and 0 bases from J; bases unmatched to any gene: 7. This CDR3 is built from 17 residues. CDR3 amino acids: CASSSPPGLAGSYEQYF. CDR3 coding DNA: TGTGCCAGCAGTTCACCCCCGGGACTAGCGGGCTCCTACGAGCAGTACTTC.